This T cell receptor (beta chain) appears in the sequencing data of a study of lymphopenia after photon versus proton radiotherapy. Assay used: immunoSEQ multiplex PCR; TCRdb lists only in-frame clones, some missing. The sample includes roughly 7,000 clones, roughly 86% of them seen just once. The V end lost 4 bases, the J end lost 7 bases, and 10 bases lay between the germline ends. The length of the CDR3 is 12 residues. Germline-derived CDR1 and CDR2 are SNHLY and FYNNEI. The sequence came from a man aged 55-75 years with cholangiocarcinoma. The material sequenced was peripheral blood, taken from a patient treated with photon-based radiotherapy. V usage is TRBV2 and J usage is TRBJ1-2; possibly TRBD1 for D (5 bases). The CDR3 coding sequence is TGTGCCAGCAGTGCAGGGTCGTTTGGCTACACCTTC. Protein sequence: CASSAGSFGYTF. Variable domain in full (rest from reference TRBV2 and TRBJ1-2): EPEVTQTPSHQVTQMGQEVILRCVPISNHLYFYWYRQILGQKVEFLVSFYNNEISEKSEIFDDQFSVERPDGSNFTLKIRSTKLEDSAMYFCASSAGSFGYTFGSGTRLTVV.